This T cell receptor (beta chain) was captured in a study of tumor-infiltrating lymphocytes in glioblastoma multiforme. General study results and limits: Unequal TCR RNA per T cell might skew measured clone sizes. The TCR and somatic mutation analysis included just one glioblastoma patient.

V was shortened by 2 bases and J by 2 bases, with 10 bases between the two germline ends. Per germline, CDR1 SGHVS and CDR2 FNYEAQ. CDR3 length equals 15 residues. TCRB libraries came from RNA via three nested multiplex PCR rounds. No unique molecular identifiers were described for these TCRB libraries. TCRdb reprocessed the multiplex PCR reads via MiXCR and lists one record per CDR3 protein. The repertoire holds 10,000 to 15,000 distinct CDR3 sequences, with 60% to 65% as singletons. This clonotype has only one observation. The antigen is undetermined. A much larger clone lies a single base off, so this may be a read error.

The sequenced material came from brain tumor tissue. V gene TRBV7-6 combines with J gene TRBJ1-5; D perhaps matches TRBD1 (6 bases). The source of this sequence is a male donor with glioblastoma. The CDR3 bases are TGTGCCAGCAGCTTAAAGGGACATGGCAATCAGCCCCAGCATTTT. Its protein product is CASSLKGHGNQPQHF.